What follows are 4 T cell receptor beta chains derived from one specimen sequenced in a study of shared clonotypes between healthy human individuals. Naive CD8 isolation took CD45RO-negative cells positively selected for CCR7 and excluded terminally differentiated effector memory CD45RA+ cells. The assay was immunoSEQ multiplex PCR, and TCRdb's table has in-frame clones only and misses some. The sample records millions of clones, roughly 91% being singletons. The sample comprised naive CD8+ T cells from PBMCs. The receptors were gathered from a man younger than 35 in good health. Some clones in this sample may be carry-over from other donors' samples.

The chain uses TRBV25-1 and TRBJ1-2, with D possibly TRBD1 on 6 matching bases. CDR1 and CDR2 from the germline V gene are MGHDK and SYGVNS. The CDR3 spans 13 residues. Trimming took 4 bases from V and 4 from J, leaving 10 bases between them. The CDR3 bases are TGTGCCAGCAGTGTGGGGGGCAGCTATGGCTACACCTTC. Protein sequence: CASSVGGSYGYTF.

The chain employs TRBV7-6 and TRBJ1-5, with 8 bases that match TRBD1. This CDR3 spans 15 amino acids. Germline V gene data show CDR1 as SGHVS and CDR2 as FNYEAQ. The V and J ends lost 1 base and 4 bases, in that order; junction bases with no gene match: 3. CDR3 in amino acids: CASSLGQGFNQPQHF. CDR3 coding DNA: TGTGCCAGCAGCTTAGGACAGGGGTTTAATCAGCCCCAGCATTTT. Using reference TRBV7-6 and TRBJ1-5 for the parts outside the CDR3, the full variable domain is GAGVSQSPRYKVTKRGQDVALRCDPISGHVSLYWYRQALGQGPEFLTYFNYEAQQDKSGLPNDRFSAERPEGSISTLTIQRTEQRDSAMYRCASSLGQGFNQPQHFGDGTRLSIL.

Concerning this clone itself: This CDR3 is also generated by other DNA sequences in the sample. CDR3 loop: CASSVGGSTGELFF. Written as DNA, the CDR3 is TGTGCCAGCAGCGTAGGGGGGTCCACCGGGGAGCTGTTTTTT. The J gene is TRBJ2-2, the V gene TRBV9; D is possibly TRBD1 or TRBD2 (5 bases each). CDR1 is SGDLS and CDR2 is YYNGEE in the germline V gene. Trimming stripped 0 bases from V and 4 bases from J, with 7 bases between. The CDR3 is made up of 14 amino acids.

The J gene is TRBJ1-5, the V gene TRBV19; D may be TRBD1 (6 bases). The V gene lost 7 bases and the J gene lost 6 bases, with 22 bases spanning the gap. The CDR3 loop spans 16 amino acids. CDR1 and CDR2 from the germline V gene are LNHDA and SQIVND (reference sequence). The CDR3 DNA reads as TGTGCCAGTACCCCCCGGGGGGGGGCGCATAGTCAGCCCCAGCATTTT. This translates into CASTPRGGAHSQPQHF.